This T cell receptor (beta chain) was retrieved from a study of regulatory T cells in long-lasting Graves disease (dated by TCRdb to the early 2020s). Describing the broader study: Persistent Graves' disease was defined as persistently positive TSH receptor autoantibodies together with antithyroid drug treatment for over 5 years. Persistent Graves' disease patients were compared with newly diagnosed Graves' disease patients by peripheral blood TCR sequencing and RNA sequencing. The study was conducted in China and was registered as a clinical trial. TCR sequencing covered some 13 persistent and roughly 20 newly diagnosed Graves' disease patients, around 33 samples in total. In the clinical cohort, patients with persistent Graves' disease had used antithyroid drugs for an average of about 9.3 years.

The sample holds many counts of this clonotype. There is no known antigen for this receptor. No base quality values were provided; no much bigger clone lies one nucleotide off. The meaning of the sample's time point label: persistent/refractory GD, antithyroid drugs over 5 years with positive TRAb. RNA was extracted from PBMCs in TRIzol for both TCR sequencing and RNA sequencing. The diagnosis of Graves' disease was made according to American Thyroid Association guidelines. Patients were recruited from an endocrinology department in Xi'an, China. From each patient, approximately 10 milliliters of peripheral blood was collected into an EDTA anticoagulant tube. Ficoll Paque Plus density gradient separation was used to isolate PBMCs, and no further T cell sorting was done. An Agilent 2100 Bioanalyzer and agarose gel were used to check RNA quality, and a NanoDrop 2000 was used to measure RNA concentration.

Results and caveats for the whole study, not just this receptor: The study examined only peripheral blood because the primary lesion, thyroid tissue, could not be accessed. The authors acknowledged the small sample size as a limitation that may reduce accuracy. Sequencing and analysis were restricted to the TCR beta chain. Lower TCR Shannon entropy and fewer highly expanded clones were observed in persistent Graves' disease patients than in newly diagnosed patients, which suggested clonal expansion. Persistent patients shared more public clonotypes among themselves (2,741) than newly diagnosed patients did (about 970).

The library relied on multiplex PCR. The sequencer was an Illumina HiSeq 4000. To build TCR beta libraries, CDR3 regions were amplified by Arm-PCR using iRepertoire HTBI primers. Before sequencing, the PCR products underwent gel purification. The original pipeline was this. Gene usage analysis of CDR3 amino acid clonotypes used the approximately 62 TRBV and around 14 TRBJ segments found across samples. Filtered high-quality paired reads were merged into contigs using COPE and FqMerger. BLAST was used to align contigs to the IMGT TRBV, TRBD and TRBJ reference genes, and CDR3 was defined following IMGT. Highly expanded clones were defined as clonotypes with a frequency above 0.1%. Shannon entropy was used to measure repertoire diversity, and the Gini coefficient was used to measure V-J evenness. Clonotypes shared by more than one individual were considered public. Starting from the raw public reads, TCRdb applied fastp trimming at Q25, assembled clones with MiXCR and retained in-frame beta chains. Every CDR3 protein is listed once, alongside the most common genes and DNA of its rows. Here the V and J calls rest on TCRdb's processing, not on the authors' analysis. For this sample there are 400,000 to 500,000 distinct CDR3 sequences; less than 25% appear just once. The ten largest make up 6.5% to 10% of the sample.

The TCR was taken from a female donor with Graves disease. The specimen was peripheral blood mononuclear cells (PBMCs), collected when the disease was refractory, from a patient treated with antithyroid drugs.

The CDR3 protein sequence reads: CASYQGDGYTF. The nucleotides are TGTGCCTCGTATCAGGGCGATGGCTACACCTTC. The V and J genes are TRBV2 and TRBJ1-2, with TRBD1 as a weak D call on 5 bases. The CDR3 contains 11 residues, cysteine and phenylalanine counted. Of all the DNA, just the CDR3 is kept, 33 bases in frame from base 1. The germline V gene supplies CDR1 SNHLY and CDR2 FYNNEI. Between the V and J ends, shortened by 11 bases and 6 bases respectively, the junction contains 13 bases.